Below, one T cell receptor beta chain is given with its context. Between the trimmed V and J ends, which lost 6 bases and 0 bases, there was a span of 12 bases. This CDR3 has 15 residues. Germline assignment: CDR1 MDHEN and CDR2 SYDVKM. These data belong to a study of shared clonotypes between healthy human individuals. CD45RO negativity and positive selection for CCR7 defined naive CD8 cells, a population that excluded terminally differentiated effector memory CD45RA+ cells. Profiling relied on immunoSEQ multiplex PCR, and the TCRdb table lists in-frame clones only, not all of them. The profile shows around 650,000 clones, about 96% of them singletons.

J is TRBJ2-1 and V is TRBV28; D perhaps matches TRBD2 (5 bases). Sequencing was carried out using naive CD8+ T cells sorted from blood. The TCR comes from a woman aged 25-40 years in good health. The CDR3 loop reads CASRSGASSYNEQFF. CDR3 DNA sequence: TGTGCCAGCAGGAGCGGAGCAAGCTCCTACAATGAGCAGTTCTTC.